This TCR beta chain is from a study of cytomegalovirus exposure and HLA in healthy donors. 60 Vbeta and 13 Jbeta primers were used in PCR. Using immunoSEQ multiplex PCR, the repertoire was profiled, and TCRdb retains in-frame clones only, with some absent. The sample consists of more than 90,000 clones, about four fifths of them appearing once. The V gene's germline CDR1 is LGHNA and CDR2 YSLEER. J was trimmed by 0 bases and V by 5 bases; bases with no gene match: 6. There are 17 residues in the CDR3. The chain uses TRBV4-3 and TRBJ2-3; 12 bases align to TRBD2. Material for sequencing was PBMCs. This clonotype originated in a human donor in good health. The DNA of the CDR3 is TGCGCCAGCAGCTCCGTTGGGACTAGCGGGAGCACAGATACGCAGTATTTT. It yields the protein CASSSVGTSGSTDTQYF.